The 18 T cell receptor beta chains below all came from one sample that was sequenced in a study of STAT3 mutations in large granular lymphocyte leukemia. Study results and limitations: At least one immunodominant TCR beta clonotype appeared in every T-cell large granular lymphocyte leukemia patient.

Data came from immunoSEQ multiplex PCR; TCRdb stores just in-frame clones and leaves some out. The table lists about 40,000 clones, about 88% of them singletons. What these receptors recognize is not known. Sequencing was done on a sample of PBMCs. The receptors come from a human donor with T large granular lymphocyte leukemia. Some clones in this sample may be carry-over from other donors' samples.

The V call is TRBV6-5, the J call TRBJ2-6; D unclear. V was shortened by 8 bases and J by 0 bases, with 11 bases between the two germline ends. Germline CDR1 MNHEY, CDR2 SVGAGI. This CDR3 has 15 residues. The CDR3 sequence: CASGYFSSGANVLTF. The CDR3 DNA reads as TGTGCCAGCGGGTACTTCTCCTCTGGGGCCAACGTCCTGACTTTC.

V usage is TRBV4-3 and J usage is TRBJ2-2; the D is unclear. The germline gives CDR1 LGHNA, CDR2 YSLEER. The germline V and J ends were trimmed by 5 bases and 5 bases, with 9 bases remaining between them. There are 13 residues in the CDR3. In DNA, the CDR3 is TGCGCCAGCAGCTACCTAGAGACCGGGGAGCTGTTTTTT. It is translated as CASSYLETGELFF.

This sequence joins TRBV5-5 and TRBJ1-6, with a weak D call TRBD1 (6 bases). V lost 0 bases, J lost 9 bases, and 13 bases lay in between. The CDR3 loop spans 15 amino acids. CDR1 is SGHKS and CDR2 is YYEKEE in the germline V gene (reference sequence). The CDR3 sequence is CASSLEDRAGSPLHF. In DNA, the CDR3 is TGTGCCAGCAGCTTGGAGGACAGAGCGGGTTCACCCCTCCACTTT.

Comment on this clone: A junction end diverges from the germline sequence, so it may reflect a read error. The chain links TRBV25-1 to TRBJ1-1; 8 bases match TRBD1. The CDR3 sequence is 13 residues long. Germline values: CDR1 MGHDK, CDR2 SYGVNS. The CDR3 is CASSPQTGAEAFF. CDR3 DNA: TGTGCCAGCAGTCCCCAGACAGGGGCTGAGGCTTTCTTT.

The CDR3 spells CASSAGQSNYGYTF. The DNA of the CDR3 is TGTGCCAGCAGCGCGGGACAGTCTAACTATGGCTACACCTTC. The genes are TRBV7-9 and TRBJ1-2; 7 positions match TRBD1. There are 14 residues in the CDR3. The germline V gene has CDR1 SEHNR and CDR2 FQNEAQ (reference sequence). V shed 5 bases, J shed 0 bases, and the junction held 3 bases outside the gene matches.

The CDR3, as DNA: TGCGCCAGCAGCTTGGACCAGAGCACAGATACGCAGTATTTT. Translation: CASSLDQSTDTQYF. The chain uses TRBV5-1 and TRBJ2-3; D is unclear. V was pared by 0 bases and J by 0 bases, with 5 bases between. CDR1 and CDR2 from the germline V gene are SGHRS and YFSETQ. This CDR3 comprises 14 residues.

The chain couples TRBV5-1 to TRBJ2-2; TRBD1 might be the D (6 bases). V lost 4 bases and J lost 2, with 15 bases in between. The CDR3 runs to 16 residues. The germline V gene encodes CDR1 SGHRS and CDR2 YFSETQ. The CDR3 reads CASSLTGTYNTGELFF. Written as DNA, the CDR3 is TGCGCCAGCAGCCTTACCGGGACATATAACACCGGGGAGCTGTTTTTT. The variable domain in full, with the rest retrieved from reference TRBV5-1 and TRBJ2-2, is KAGVTQTPRYLIKTRGQQVTLSCSPISGHRSVSWYQQTPGQGLQFLFEYFSETQRNKGNFPGRFSGRQFSNSRSEMNVSTLELGDSALYLCASSLTGTYNTGELFFGEGSRLTVL.

This chain joins TRBV5-4 and TRBJ1-2; 7 nucleotides line up with TRBD1. This CDR3 comprises 12 residues. Losses at the gene ends were 4 bases for V and 8 bases for J; bases not matched to a gene: 5. Germline assignment: CDR1 SGHNT and CDR2 YYREEE (reference sequence). The CDR3 spells CASSAPGQGYTF. Written as DNA, the CDR3 is TGTGCCAGCAGCGCCCCGGGACAGGGCTACACCTTC. Drawing the rest from reference TRBV5-4 and TRBJ1-2, the complete variable domain is ETGVTQSPTHLIKTRGQQVTLRCSSQSGHNTVSWYQQALGQGPQFIFQYYREEENGRGNFPPRFSGLQFPNYSSELNVNALELDDSALYLCASSAPGQGYTFGSGTRLTVV.

This chain connects TRBV6-5 to TRBJ2-7; the D call may be TRBD1 or TRBD2 (6 bases each). CDR3 length equals 13 residues. V lost 4 bases, J lost 3 bases, and 10 bases lay in between. Germline V lookup: CDR1 MNHEY, CDR2 SVGAGI. CDR3 amino acids: CASSSRDNYEQYV. The CDR3, as DNA: TGTGCCAGCAGTTCGCGGGACAACTACGAGCAGTACGTC.

The chain is built from TRBV9 and TRBJ2-1; no reliable D call. In germline, CDR1 is SGDLS, CDR2 YYNGEE. V lost 3 bases to trimming and J lost 10 bases, with 8 bases between them. The CDR3 has 11 residues. CDR3 sequence (DNA): TGTGCCAGCAGCGGGTCGGAGGAGCAGTTCTTC. It translates to CASSGSEEQFF.

This chain uses TRBV15 with TRBJ1-1; no clear D gene. Trimming stripped 1 base from V and 0 bases from J, with 15 bases between. From germline, CDR1 is LNHNV and CDR2 YYDKDF (reference sequence). This CDR3 is 17 amino acids long. In DNA form, the CDR3 reads TGTGCCACCAGCAGAGGGAGACTCGGCCCGTTGAACACTGAAGCTTTCTTT. Amino acids: CATSRGRLGPLNTEAFF.

This clone was counted between two and nine times. The chain combines TRBV6-1 with TRBJ1-6; unclear D gene. This CDR3 has 14 amino acids. CDR1 is MNHNS and CDR2 is SASEGT in the germline V gene. V lost 1 base to trimming and J lost 5 bases, with 6 bases between them. Here the CDR3 reads CASSEGADNSPLHF. The CDR3 DNA follows: TGTGCCAGCAGTGAAGGGGCAGATAATTCACCCCTCCACTTT.

This chain connects TRBV5-4 to TRBJ2-5, with 7 nucleotides matching TRBD1. V gave up 0 bases and J gave up 6 bases; unmatched junction bases: 8. CDR1 and CDR2 from the germline V gene are SGHNT and YYREEE (reference sequence). The CDR3 is 15 amino acids. The CDR3 loop reads CASSLDAGGSQTQYF. CDR3 DNA: TGTGCCAGCAGCTTGGACGCAGGGGGTAGTCAGACCCAGTACTTC.

The rearrangement uses TRBV4-1 and TRBJ1-5, with D maybe TRBD1 (5 bases). The CDR3 sequence is 13 residues long. V was cut by 4 bases and J by 7 bases, with 11 bases left in between. The germline gives CDR1 MGHRA, CDR2 YSYEKL. The CDR3 loop reads CASSLARQQPQHF. The CDR3 bases are TGCGCCAGCAGCCTAGCAAGACAGCAGCCCCAGCATTTT.

The chain is built from TRBV28 and TRBJ1-1; D not certain. V lost 1 base to trimming and J lost 2 bases, with 11 bases between them. Germline assignment: CDR1 MDHEN and CDR2 SYDVKM. CDR3 length equals 15 residues. As DNA, the CDR3 is TGTGCCAGCAGTTTATTTCGGGCAGTTAACACTGAAGCTTTCTTT. Its translation: CASSLFRAVNTEAFF. The full variable domain, completed using reference TRBV28 and TRBJ1-1, is DVKVTQSSRYLVKRTGEKVFLECVQDMDHENMFWYRQDPGLGLRLIYFSYDVKMKEKGDIPEGYSVSREKKERFSLILESASTNQTSMYLCASSLFRAVNTEAFFGQGTRLTVV.

The rearrangement joins TRBV5-1 to TRBJ2-3; D remains unclear. The V gene's germline CDR1 is SGHRS and CDR2 YFSETQ. This CDR3 spans 13 amino acids. V was cut by 4 bases and J by 2 bases, with 8 bases left in between. The CDR3 spells CASSIQNTDTQYF. CDR3 DNA sequence: TGCGCCAGCAGCATTCAGAACACAGATACGCAGTATTTT. The full variable domain, in which reference TRBV5-1 and TRBJ2-3 provide the parts outside the CDR3, is KAGVTQTPRYLIKTRGQQVTLSCSPISGHRSVSWYQQTPGQGLQFLFEYFSETQRNKGNFPGRFSGRQFSNSRSEMNVSTLELGDSALYLCASSIQNTDTQYFGPGTRLTVL.

This chain uses TRBV10-3 with TRBJ1-5, with 8 bases aligning to TRBD1. J was trimmed by 2 bases and V by 6 bases; bases with no gene match: 3. CDR3 length: 14 residues. Per germline, CDR1 ENHRY and CDR2 SYGVKD. The CDR3 loop reads CAISSGGRNQPQHF. DNA of the CDR3: TGTGCCATCAGCTCAGGGGGCCGCAATCAGCCCCAGCATTTT.

The J gene is TRBJ2-1, the V gene TRBV5-1; 13 positions agree with TRBD2. Losses at the gene ends were 0 bases for V and 3 bases for J; bases not matched to a gene: 6. The CDR3 runs 18 residues. The V gene's germline CDR1 is SGHRS and CDR2 YFSETQ. Written as DNA, the CDR3 is TGCGCCAGCAGCTTGGCCGGGACTAGCGGGGCCTTCTACAATGAGCAGTTCTTC. It codes for CASSLAGTSGAFYNEQFF.